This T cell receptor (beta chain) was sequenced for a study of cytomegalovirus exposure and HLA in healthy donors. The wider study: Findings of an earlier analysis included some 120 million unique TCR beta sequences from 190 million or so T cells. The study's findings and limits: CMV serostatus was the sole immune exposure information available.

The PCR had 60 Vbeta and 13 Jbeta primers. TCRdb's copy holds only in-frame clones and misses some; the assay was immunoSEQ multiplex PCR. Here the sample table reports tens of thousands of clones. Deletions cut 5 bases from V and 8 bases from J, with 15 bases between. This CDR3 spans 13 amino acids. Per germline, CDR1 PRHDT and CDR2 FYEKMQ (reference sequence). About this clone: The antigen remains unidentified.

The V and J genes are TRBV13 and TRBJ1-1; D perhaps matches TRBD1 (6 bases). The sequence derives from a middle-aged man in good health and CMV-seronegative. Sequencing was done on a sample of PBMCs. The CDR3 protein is CASSPWGQREAFF. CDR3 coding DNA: TGTGCCAGCAGCCCCTGGGGGCAGCGAGAAGCTTTCTTT. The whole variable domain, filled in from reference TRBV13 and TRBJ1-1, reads AAGVIQSPRHLIKEKRETATLKCYPIPRHDTVYWYQQGPGQDPQFLISFYEKMQSDKGSIPDRFSAQQFSDYHSELNMSSLELGDSALYFCASSPWGQREAFFGQGTRLTVV.